The 27 T cell receptor beta chains given below trace back to one sample, sequenced in a study of blood T cell repertoires in COVID-19. The protocol was immunoSEQ multiplex PCR, while the TCRdb copy is restricted to in-frame clones and leaves out a portion. This table has around 400,000 clones, about 89% appearing once. The sequenced sample consisted of peripheral blood. Every receptor here comes from a woman aged 55-75 years with COVID-19, enrolled during active disease.

V gene TRBV7-6 combines with J gene TRBJ2-5; 12 bases map to TRBD2. Germline loops: CDR1 SGHVS, CDR2 FNYEAQ. Trimming took 3 bases from V and 5 from J; bases not matched to a gene: 4. This CDR3 has 15 residues. CDR3 in amino acids: CASSLAGLAGETQYF. The CDR3, as DNA: TGTGCCAGCAGCTTGGCGGGACTAGCGGGCGAGACCCAGTACTTC. The whole variable domain, remainder taken from reference TRBV7-6 and TRBJ2-5, is GAGVSQSPRYKVTKRGQDVALRCDPISGHVSLYWYRQALGQGPEFLTYFNYEAQQDKSGLPNDRFSAERPEGSISTLTIQRTEQRDSAMYRCASSLAGLAGETQYFGPGTRLLVL.

The chain links TRBV14 to TRBJ1-1, with 9 bases fitting TRBD1. Unmatched junction bases numbered 1, after V lost 7 bases and J lost 1 base. Germline lookup yields CDR1 SGHDN and CDR2 FVKESK. The CDR3 runs 13 residues. The DNA for the CDR3 is TGTGCCAGCAAGGGACAGGGGAACACTGAAGCTTTCTTT. It encodes CASKGQGNTEAFF.

This chain links TRBV6-2 or TRBV6-3 with TRBJ2-5; no firm D call. In germline, CDR1 is MNHEY, CDR2 SVGEGT. V was cut by 6 bases and J by 1 base, with 12 bases left in between. The CDR3 extends over 14 amino acids. The CDR3 loop reads CASSPAYPQETQYF. DNA for the CDR3: TGTGCCAGCAGCCCCGCCTACCCCCAAGAGACCCAGTACTTC.

This sequence joins TRBV18 and TRBJ1-4; the D is unclear. CDR3 length equals 13 residues. Germline V lookup: CDR1 KGHSH, CDR2 LQKENI. The V end was cut by 5 bases, the J end by 0 bases, with 4 bases between. As DNA, the CDR3 is TGTGCCAGCTCAGGCTCAACTAATGAAAAACTGTTTTTT. This gives the protein CASSGSTNEKLFF.

This clone was seen a few times. The V and J genes are TRBV25-1 and TRBJ1-2; D might be TRBD1 (5 bases). V shed 1 base and J shed 1 base, with 10 bases lying between them. The CDR3 loop spans 15 amino acids. Germline V lookup: CDR1 MGHDK, CDR2 SYGVNS. CDR3 sequence: CASSESQGSNYGYTF. The CDR3 DNA sequence: TGTGCCAGCAGTGAATCTCAGGGAAGTAACTATGGCTACACCTTC.

This chain connects TRBV12-3 or TRBV12-4 to TRBJ2-1; D gene uncertain. Trimming pared 3 bases from V and 10 bases from J, leaving 13 bases between. The CDR3 runs 13 residues. The CDR3 here is CASSFPFTEEQFF. Written as DNA, the CDR3 is TGTGCCAGCAGTTTCCCCTTTACAGAAGAGCAGTTCTTC.

This clone is a singleton in its sample. The CDR3: CASSFGTGIAGELFF. The CDR3 nucleotides are TGTGCCAGCAGCTTCGGGACAGGAATTGCCGGGGAGCTGTTTTTT. The chain combines TRBV7-2 with TRBJ2-2; TRBD1 agrees at 8 bases. Germline loops: CDR1 SGHTA, CDR2 FQGNSA. V lost 3 bases to trimming and J lost 6 bases; unmatched junction nucleotides: 6. The CDR3 is 15 residues long.

This chain uses TRBV5-6 with TRBJ2-4; 10 bases line up with TRBD2. The CDR3 has 17 residues. Germline V gene data show CDR1 as SGHDT and CDR2 as YYEEEE. The junction had 9 bases not matched to a gene; V was cut back by 4 bases and J by 2 bases. CDR3 amino acids: CASSIRSGGAPKNIQYF. The CDR3 DNA reads TGTGCCAGCAGCATCCGCAGCGGGGGGGCCCCCAAAAACATTCAGTACTTC.

The chain recombines TRBV14 with TRBJ2-7; D is undetermined. Germline CDR1 and CDR2: SGHDN and FVKESK. The CDR3 runs to 11 residues. V was shortened by 4 bases and J by 6 bases, with 7 bases between the two germline ends. DNA for the CDR3: TGTGCCAGCAGCCGCAACTCCGAGCAGTACTTC. Translating gives CASSRNSEQYF.

The chain carries TRBV5-4 and TRBJ1-1; TRBD1 might be the D (6 bases). Between the trimmed V and J ends, which lost 3 bases and 4 bases, there was a span of 16 bases. The CDR3 runs 15 residues. The germline gives CDR1 SGHNT, CDR2 YYREEE (reference sequence). The CDR3 loop reads CASSSAYEGGTEAFF. The CDR3 DNA is TGTGCCAGCAGCTCCGCCTACGAAGGGGGCACTGAAGCTTTCTTT.

The chain recombines TRBV4-2 with TRBJ2-5; 9 positions match TRBD2. The length of the CDR3 is 16 residues. With V trimmed by 1 base and J by 1 base, 4 bases remained unmatched. From germline, CDR1 is LGHNA and CDR2 YNFKEQ. CDR3 in DNA: TGTGCCAGCAGCCAAGGTAGCGGGGGACTCCAAGAGACCCAGTACTTC. Its translation is CASSQGSGGLQETQYF.

The rearrangement uses TRBV7-2 and TRBJ2-2, with 11 bases identical to TRBD2. Germline CDR1 reads SGHTA; CDR2 reads FQGNSA. This CDR3 region has 17 residues. V lost 3 bases to trimming and J lost 3 bases; unmatched junction nucleotides: 6. DNA for the CDR3: TGTGCCAGCAGCTTGCTTAGCGGGGGGGCCTACACCGGGGAGCTGTTTTTT. Translated, it gives CASSLLSGGAYTGELFF.

V gene TRBV6-6 combines with J gene TRBJ1-5; possibly TRBD1 for D (6 bases). Germline CDR1 is MNHNY and CDR2 is SVGAGI (reference sequence). The CDR3 is 13 amino acids. V was pared by 4 bases and J by 4 bases, with 8 bases between. CDR3 loop: CASSSDRNQPQHF. The CDR3 DNA follows: TGTGCCAGCAGTTCCGACAGGAATCAGCCCCAGCATTTT.

This clone was seen a handful of times. The chain recombines TRBV2 with TRBJ2-2; 13 bases fit TRBD2. The CDR3 consists of 15 residues. CDR1 and CDR2 from the germline V gene are SNHLY and FYNNEI. Germline trimming cut 5 bases from V and 9 bases from J; bases unmatched to any gene: 6. CDR3 bases: TGTGCCAGCAGTCCGGGACTAGCGGGGATGAGGGAGCTGTTTTTT. As protein: CASSPGLAGMRELFF. Complete variable domain (other parts from reference TRBV2 and TRBJ2-2): EPEVTQTPSHQVTQMGQEVILRCVPISNHLYFYWYRQILGQKVEFLVSFYNNEISEKSEIFDDQFSVERPDGSNFTLKIRSTKLEDSAMYFCASSPGLAGMRELFFGEGSRLTVL.

V usage is TRBV4-2 and J usage is TRBJ2-3, with 8 bases that match TRBD2. Trimming took 4 bases from V and 5 from J; bases not matched to a gene: 8. The CDR3 totals 15 residues. From germline, CDR1 is LGHNA and CDR2 YNFKEQ. The DNA of the CDR3 is TGTGCCAGCAGCCCTGCCGGGACTAGTCAAGATACGCAGTATTTT. The encoded protein is CASSPAGTSQDTQYF.

V and J are TRBV15 and TRBJ1-3; possible D gene TRBD1, 5 bases. The CDR3 has 17 amino acids. CDR1 is LNHNV and CDR2 is YYDKDF in the germline V gene (reference sequence). V lost 1 base and J lost 4, with 17 bases in between. CDR3 in amino acids: CATSRGPKGGVGNTIYF. As DNA, the CDR3 is TGTGCCACCAGCAGAGGCCCCAAAGGAGGGGTAGGAAACACCATATATTTT. The entire variable domain, with the rest obtained from reference TRBV15 and TRBJ1-3, is as follows: DAMVIQNPRYQVTQFGKPVTLSCSQTLNHNVMYWYQQKSSQAPKLLFHYYDKDFNNEADTPDNFQSRRPNTSFCFLDIRSPGLGDTAMYLCATSRGPKGGVGNTIYFGEGSWLTVV.

This clone was picked up one time. V gene TRBV5-1 combines with J gene TRBJ2-2, with D possibly being TRBD2 (5 bases). V lost 0 bases and J 1 base, leaving 13 bases between the germline ends. Germline V gene sequence: CDR1 SGHRS, CDR2 YFSETQ. The CDR3 is 17 residues long. The CDR3 here is CASSLVPGNRNTGELFF. DNA of the CDR3: TGCGCCAGCAGCTTGGTACCCGGGAACCGGAACACCGGGGAGCTGTTTTTT.

This clone occurred a few times. The V call is TRBV28, the J call TRBJ1-2, with 7 bases aligning to TRBD1. Germline V CDR1 and CDR2: MDHEN, SYDVKM. V shed 6 bases and J 3 bases; nucleotides not matched to a gene: 13. This CDR3 has 16 amino acids. The CDR3 DNA sequence: TGTGCCAGCAGATCAGCTTGGGGACAGTCTTACTATGGCTACACCTTC. It is translated as CASRSAWGQSYYGYTF.

V is TRBV7-3 and J is TRBJ2-1, with 10 bases identical to TRBD2. CDR3 length: 15 amino acids. Trimming at V came to 2 bases and at J to 9 bases, leaving 7 bases not matched to a gene. Germline V gene lookup returns CDR1 SGHTA and CDR2 FQGTGA. The DNA of the CDR3 is TGTGCCAGCAGCTTACACACTAGCGGGGTATTTGAGCAGTTCTTC. It codes for CASSLHTSGVFEQFF. The full variable domain, completed using reference TRBV7-3 and TRBJ2-1, is GAGVSQTPSNKVTEKGKYVELRCDPISGHTALYWYRQSLGQGPEFLIYFQGTGAADDSGLPNDRFFAVRPEGSVSTLKIQRTERGDSAVYLCASSLHTSGVFEQFFGPGTRLTVL.

The chain combines TRBV5-1 with TRBJ2-3; 8 nucleotides match TRBD1. The CDR3 has 14 amino acids. The junction had 5 bases not matched to a gene; V was cut back by 3 bases and J by 5 bases. CDR1 SGHRS and CDR2 YFSETQ come from the germline V gene. The CDR3 protein is CASSSGGRGDTQYF. DNA of the CDR3: TGCGCCAGCAGCTCAGGGGGCCGGGGAGATACGCAGTATTTT.

V usage is TRBV3-1 (or the pseudogene TRBV3-2) and J usage is TRBJ2-7; 10 bases fit TRBD1. The junction had 12 bases not matched to a gene; V was cut back by 5 bases and J by 2 bases. From germline, CDR1 is LGHDT and CDR2 YNNKEL (reference sequence). The CDR3 has 17 amino acids. The CDR3 loop reads CASSFAGTGAKAYEQYF. CDR3 in DNA: TGTGCCAGCAGCTTTGCCGGGACAGGGGCTAAAGCCTACGAGCAGTACTTC.

As regards this clone: This same CDR3 is encoded by further DNA sequences in the sample. The chain combines TRBV7-2 with TRBJ1-3; D is unclear. CDR1 SGHTA and CDR2 FQGNSA come from the germline V gene. This CDR3 is 14 amino acids long. Trimming cost V 1 base and J 1 base, with 5 bases left between them. CDR3 amino acids: CASSLGTSGNTIYF. In nucleotides, the CDR3 is TGTGCCAGCAGCTTAGGGACTTCTGGAAACACCATATATTTT.

This clone was counted between two and nine times. The rearrangement joins TRBV7-2 to TRBJ1-2; no reliable D call. There are 15 residues in the CDR3. The germline V gene encodes CDR1 SGHTA and CDR2 FQGNSA. Trimming shortened V by 4 bases and J by 7 bases, and 19 bases separated the two germline ends. This CDR3 is CASSSLDGLGGGYTF. The CDR3 DNA reads as TGTGCCAGCAGCTCTCTGGACGGCCTGGGAGGTGGCTACACCTTC.

This clone was counted only a few times. This chain joins TRBV6-5 and TRBJ1-2; 8 positions match TRBD1. CDR3 length equals 14 residues. With V trimmed by 6 bases and J by 4 bases, 7 bases remained unmatched. Germline CDR1 and CDR2: MNHEY and SVGAGI. The CDR3 region has the DNA TGTGCCAGCAGCCCCTATACAGGGGGCTATGGCTACACCTTC. Translated: CASSPYTGGYGYTF.

The CDR3 is CASSRRREGRDEKLFF. CDR3 bases: TGTGCCAGTAGTCGAAGGCGAGAAGGTCGGGATGAAAAACTGTTTTTT. The chain uses TRBV19 and TRBJ1-4; D ambiguous. With 5 bases removed from V and 6 bases from J, the gap between germline ends came to 19 bases. The CDR3 contains 16 residues. Germline CDR1 is LNHDA and CDR2 is SQIVND (reference sequence).

J is TRBJ1-3 and V is TRBV7-8, with 7 bases aligning to TRBD1. CDR3 length: 16 amino acids. Per the germline V gene, CDR1 is SGHVS and CDR2 is FQNEAQ. J lost 0 bases, V lost 5 bases, and 7 bases had no gene match. This CDR3 is CASSIQGLGSGNTIYF. DNA for the CDR3: TGTGCCAGCAGCATACAGGGGCTCGGCTCTGGAAACACCATATATTTT.

V is TRBV2 and J is TRBJ1-2; 9 bases agree with TRBD1. V was pared by 9 bases and J by 1 base, with 9 bases of the junction left unmatched. There are 15 residues in the CDR3. Germline lookup yields CDR1 SNHLY and CDR2 FYNNEI. The CDR3 DNA reads TGTGCCAGTAATAAGGACAGGGGCATTAACTATGGCTACACCTTC. Amino acids: CASNKDRGINYGYTF.